This is a list of T cell receptor beta chains from one sample in a study of Tregs in tolerant kidney transplant recipients. Their antigens remain unidentified. Sequencing was performed with immunoSEQ multiplex PCR; in TCRdb, only in-frame clones are kept and a portion is missing. The table lists about 21,000 clones, 55% to 75% of them singletons, with around 3.5% in the top ten. The specimen sequenced was Tregs from blood cultured with allogeneic cells. The receptors were gathered from a human donor in good health. CDR3s leave out the opening cysteine and the closing phenylalanine or tryptophan. Rows give clone size only sometimes, using once, few, many, or a class for an expanded clone.

cdr3_aa: ASSLKVSGGSYEQY
v_call: TRBV27
clone_size: NA

cdr3_aa: ASSPGTNRYGYT
v_call: TRBV6-5
clone_size: NA

cdr3_aa: ASRLQGAGEKLF
v_call: TRBV5-1
clone_size: NA

cdr3_aa: SAITDTQY
v_call: TRBV20-1
clone_size: NA

cdr3_aa: AWSVVGDEQF
v_call: TRBV30
clone_size: NA

cdr3_aa: ASSPNPAMNTGELF
v_call: TRBV18
clone_size: few

cdr3_aa: ASSAKGQFFTEAF
v_call: TRBV18
clone_size: few

cdr3_aa: ASSPSGLAGVDEQF
v_call: TRBV5-1
clone_size: NA

cdr3_aa: ASSTTARGGTEAF
v_call: TRBV18
clone_size: NA

cdr3_aa: ASSLVLVAGELF
v_call: TRBV7-9
clone_size: NA

cdr3_aa: ASSTGGGFEEYYEQY
v_call: TRBV21-1
clone_size: NA

cdr3_aa: ASSRQALYEQY
v_call: TRBV27
clone_size: NA

cdr3_aa: ASSLVKGSGELF
v_call: TRBV7-7
clone_size: NA

cdr3_aa: ASSLPGTSGSQETQY
v_call: TRBV5-1
clone_size: NA

cdr3_aa: ASSSQGARYEQY
v_call: TRBV5-1
clone_size: medium-sized

cdr3_aa: ASNPKKKADQPQH
v_call: TRBV23-1
clone_size: once

cdr3_aa: ASSKGGSSYNEQF
v_call: TRBV5-4
clone_size: NA

cdr3_aa: ASSRAGPRGETQY
v_call: TRBV4-2
clone_size: NA

cdr3_aa: SASHGGDNEKLF
v_call: TRBV29-1
clone_size: once

cdr3_aa: ASSSDRVRSYEQY
v_call: TRBV18
clone_size: medium-sized

cdr3_aa: ASSVPGGVKYNEQF
v_call: TRBV19
clone_size: NA

cdr3_aa: ASSLWGLGPLHQPQH
v_call: TRBV27
clone_size: NA

cdr3_aa: ASSSDRGGPGELF
v_call: TRBV5-1
clone_size: NA

cdr3_aa: SPGGNEQF
v_call: TRBV20-1
clone_size: NA

cdr3_aa: ASSFLTPISNNEQF
v_call: TRBV5-1
clone_size: NA

cdr3_aa: ATSPRQAQGTGELF
v_call: TRBV15
clone_size: NA

cdr3_aa: ASSVEGNYGYT
v_call: TRBV2
clone_size: NA

cdr3_aa: ATSRQGSGETQY
v_call: TRBV15
clone_size: NA

cdr3_aa: ASSLVGGTVLDEQY
v_call: TRBV5-1
clone_size: NA

cdr3_aa: ASSISRGTGLAKNIQY
v_call: TRBV19
clone_size: NA

cdr3_aa: ASRRGQGSLNTGELF
v_call: TRBV27
clone_size: NA

cdr3_aa: ASSRASGGAYNEQF
v_call: TRBV4-2
clone_size: NA

cdr3_aa: ASSFRPQSSTEAF
v_call: TRBV5-1
clone_size: NA

cdr3_aa: ASSRGRVMNTEAF
v_call: TRBV7-9
clone_size: few

cdr3_aa: ASSPSLAASTDTQY
v_call: TRBV18
clone_size: NA

cdr3_aa: ASPPHGSAPQETQY
v_call: TRBV7-9
clone_size: NA

cdr3_aa: ARSLFGGRLYGYT
v_call: TRBV5-3
clone_size: NA

cdr3_aa: ASSLVFLAGELF
v_call: TRBV7-9
clone_size: NA

cdr3_aa: ASSAIDRVDGYT
v_call: TRBV2
clone_size: once

cdr3_aa: ASSPSGGYIEQY
v_call: TRBV9
clone_size: NA

cdr3_aa: ASSKGQGAYGYT
v_call: TRBV7-9
clone_size: NA

cdr3_aa: ASSNPAGNYGYT
v_call: TRBV21-1
clone_size: few

cdr3_aa: ASSEAGLAGGKQETQY
v_call: TRBV2
clone_size: NA

cdr3_aa: ASTPDRGNTEAF
v_call: TRBV6-1
clone_size: NA

cdr3_aa: ASSPLDGYTEAF
v_call: TRBV18
clone_size: few

cdr3_aa: ASSLFPGLTYEQY
v_call: TRBV7-2
clone_size: medium-sized

cdr3_aa: ASSIDQFIAGGNEQF
v_call: TRBV19
clone_size: once

cdr3_aa: ASSRPSNPSTDTQY
v_call: TRBV18
clone_size: NA

cdr3_aa: ASSIETGIAKNIQY
v_call: TRBV19
clone_size: medium-sized

cdr3_aa: ASSLDGIANYGYT
v_call: TRBV5-1
clone_size: NA

cdr3_aa: ASSRIIGTALYEQY
v_call: TRBV27
clone_size: once

cdr3_aa: ASSLMGGYNEQF
v_call: TRBV14
clone_size: few

cdr3_aa: AWSVSRAGNTIY
v_call: TRBV30
clone_size: NA

cdr3_aa: ASTGTYQPQH
v_call: TRBV19
clone_size: medium-sized

cdr3_aa: ASSPAGTSGSNQETQY
v_call: TRBV5-5
clone_size: NA

cdr3_aa: ASSFQGINEKLF
v_call: TRBV7-9
clone_size: once

cdr3_aa: ASSYLGGGTEAF
v_call: TRBV5-1
clone_size: NA

cdr3_aa: ASSQDRRTEAF
v_call: TRBV14
clone_size: NA

cdr3_aa: ASSYRGQGGGYT
v_call: TRBV6-5
clone_size: NA

cdr3_aa: ASSLLLVPSDTQY
v_call: TRBV11-2
clone_size: NA